One sample yielded the 21 T cell receptor beta chains listed below, sequenced in a study of Ad26.COV2.S vaccination and SARS-CoV-2 variants (dated by TCRdb to the early 2020s). Library preparation was by the immunoSEQ multiplex PCR assay. As stored in TCRdb, this immuneACCESS dataset retains in-frame rearrangements with V and J assigned. A fraction of the clones does not appear; measured against another copy, unresolved V genes explain less than half of the discrepancy, and the remainder lacks a known reason. Within this sample are about 400,000 clones, with roughly nine tenths of them counted one time only. The ten top clones hold under 3.5% of the sample. What the treatment or condition label conveys for this sample: around 19 received Ad26.COV2.S at low or high dose, single or two shots; about 5 received placebo; per-sample allocation not given. For vaccine and placebo recipients, the sequenced repertoires came from samples collected on day 63 after the first injection.

The source material was peripheral blood, sampled in a trial of Ad26.COV2.S vaccine versus placebo. All receptors derive from a person between 18 and 59 years old who received the Ad26.COV2.S COVID-19 vaccine or a placebo.

V gene TRBV3-1 (or the pseudogene TRBV3-2) combines with J gene TRBJ2-7; the D gene could be TRBD1 or TRBD2 (6 bases each). The V end was cut by 6 bases, the J end by 3 bases, with 24 bases between. Looked up from germline, CDR1 is LGHDT and CDR2 is YNNKEL (reference sequence). This CDR3 is 17 amino acids long. Here the CDR3 reads CASSHDTGGTHHYEQYF. The CDR3 DNA reads TGTGCCAGCAGTCATGACACCGGCGGGACACATCACTACGAGCAGTACTTC.

The chain links TRBV6-1 to TRBJ2-4, with 8 bases lining up with TRBD1. This CDR3 spans 22 amino acids. Germline V CDR1 and CDR2: MNHNS, SASEGT. J was trimmed by 5 bases and V by 1 base; bases with no gene match: 25. The CDR3 sequence: CASSEGGTGYFGGMRGQNIQYF. The CDR3 DNA reads TGTGCCAGCAGTGAAGGCGGGACAGGCTACTTTGGCGGGATGCGGGGCCAAAACATTCAGTACTTC.

The chain is built from TRBV5-4 and TRBJ2-3; D is undetermined. Per germline, CDR1 SGHNT and CDR2 YYREEE (reference sequence). There are 14 residues in the CDR3. Trimming took 4 bases from V and 2 from J, leaving 11 bases between them. CDR3: CASSAWRNTDTQYF. The CDR3 bases are TGTGCCAGCAGCGCCTGGCGGAACACAGATACGCAGTATTTT. The whole variable domain, remainder taken from reference TRBV5-4 and TRBJ2-3, is ETGVTQSPTHLIKTRGQQVTLRCSSQSGHNTVSWYQQALGQGPQFIFQYYREEENGRGNFPPRFSGLQFPNYSSELNVNALELDDSALYLCASSAWRNTDTQYFGPGTRLTVL.

The rearrangement uses TRBV29-1 and TRBJ1-2; D possibly corresponds to TRBD1 (5 bases). The CDR3 is 12 amino acids. Between the trimmed V and J ends, which lost 1 base and 4 bases, there was a span of 7 bases. CDR1 SQVTM and CDR2 ANQGSEA come from the germline V gene. CDR3 sequence reads: CSVEVGGYGYTF. CDR3 nucleotides: TGCAGCGTTGAAGTGGGGGGCTATGGCTACACCTTC.

The genes are TRBV7-2 and TRBJ1-4, with 10 bases aligning to TRBD1. Unmatched junction bases numbered 2, after V lost 5 bases and J lost 8 bases. The CDR3 is 13 amino acids. Germline CDR1 is SGHTA and CDR2 is FQGNSA. The CDR3 DNA reads as TGTGCCAGCAGCGGGACAGGGGAGGAAAAACTGTTTTTT. Amino acid sequence: CASSGTGEEKLFF.

The chain is built from TRBV2 and TRBJ2-1, with 7 positions matching TRBD2. This CDR3 contains 14 residues. The V gene's germline CDR1 is SNHLY and CDR2 FYNNEI. V shed 2 bases and J 6 bases; nucleotides not matched to a gene: 4. CDR3 DNA sequence: TGTGCCAGCAGTGAAAGGGAGGGAGCCAATGAGCAGTTCTTC. It specifies CASSEREGANEQFF.

The chain carries TRBV6-6 and TRBJ1-3; D remains ambiguous. The V and J ends lost 6 bases and 7 bases respectively, with 4 bases between them. Germline V lookup: CDR1 MNHNY, CDR2 SVGAGI (reference sequence). The CDR3 has 10 amino acids. CDR3 sequence reads: CASRANTIYF. In DNA, the CDR3 is TGTGCCAGCAGAGCCAACACCATATATTTT.

The J gene is TRBJ1-1, the V gene TRBV27, with 8 bases that match TRBD1. V trimming: 6 bases; J trimming: 2 bases; junction bases outside the gene matches: 2. The CDR3 length is 13 residues. Germline V CDR1 and CDR2: MNHEY, SMNVEV (reference sequence). CDR3 region: CASRQGDNTEAFF. CDR3 sequence (DNA): TGTGCCAGCAGACAGGGGGACAACACTGAAGCTTTCTTT.

J is TRBJ1-2 and V is TRBV7-9; no clear D. The CDR3 spans 15 residues. The germline V gene encodes CDR1 SEHNR and CDR2 FQNEAQ (reference sequence). V shed 1 base and J shed 4 bases, with 13 bases lying between them. DNA of the CDR3: TGTGCCAGCAGCTTAGGACGGGCGCTCGGCTATGGCTACACCTTC. Translation: CASSLGRALGYGYTF.

The chain is built from TRBV18 and TRBJ2-2, with TRBD1 identical over 12 bases. The trim removed 0 bases at V and 6 bases at J, leaving 2 bases unmatched. Germline V lookup: CDR1 KGHSH, CDR2 LQKENI. The CDR3 is made up of 16 amino acids. The CDR3 loop is CASSPPGTGGPGELFF. Written as DNA, the CDR3 is TGTGCCAGCTCACCACCCGGGACAGGGGGCCCCGGGGAGCTGTTTTTT.

The CDR3 protein is CASSLFRPRGSTDTQYF. The CDR3 DNA sequence: TGTGCCAGCAGTTTATTCCGACCGAGGGGGAGCACAGATACGCAGTATTTT. This chain connects TRBV27 to TRBJ2-3; the D gene is possibly TRBD1 (6 bases). V dropped 1 base and J dropped 0 bases, with 14 bases sitting between them. The CDR3 totals 17 residues. In germline, CDR1 is MNHEY, CDR2 SMNVEV (reference sequence).

The chain has TRBV7-8 and TRBJ2-1; 12 bases agree with TRBD2. CDR1 is SGHVS, CDR2 FQNEAQ, per germline. CDR3 length: 18 amino acids. The trim removed 3 bases at V and 4 bases at J, leaving 10 bases unmatched. The CDR3 region is CASSLLVLAGGRYNEQFF. In DNA form, the CDR3 reads TGTGCCAGCAGCTTGTTAGTACTAGCGGGGGGCCGGTACAATGAGCAGTTCTTC.

This sequence joins TRBV7-9 and TRBJ2-1, with D possibly being TRBD1 or TRBD2 (5 bases each). With 1 base removed from V and 9 bases from J, the gap between germline ends came to 7 bases. Germline assignment: CDR1 SEHNR and CDR2 FQNEAQ (reference sequence). The CDR3 loop spans 12 amino acids. The CDR3 protein is CASSLGDGEQFF. CDR3 nucleotide sequence: TGTGCCAGCAGCTTAGGGGACGGTGAGCAGTTCTTC. Complete variable domain (other parts from reference TRBV7-9 and TRBJ2-1): DTGVSQNPRHKITKRGQNVTFRCDPISEHNRLYWYRQTLGQGPEFLTYFQNEAQLEKSRLLSDRFSAERPKGSFSTLEIQRTEQGDSAMYLCASSLGDGEQFFGPGTRLTVL.

The J gene is TRBJ2-2, the V gene TRBV6-6; D is perhaps TRBD1 (6 bases). This CDR3 comprises 16 residues. Per the germline V gene, CDR1 is MNHNY and CDR2 is SVGAGI (reference sequence). V was cut by 7 bases and J by 4 bases, with 19 bases left in between. The CDR3 here is CASNPTGTHSTGELFF. In nucleotides, the CDR3 is TGTGCCAGCAATCCGACCGGGACACACTCCACCGGGGAGCTGTTTTTT.

The chain joins TRBV4-1 to TRBJ1-5; unclear D gene. The V end was cut by 3 bases, the J end by 2 bases, with 17 bases between. The CDR3 spans 17 residues. The V gene's germline CDR1 is MGHRA and CDR2 YSYEKL. The CDR3 DNA sequence: TGCGCCAGCAGCCACTTCCCTCCTGGTGGGCGCAATCAGCCCCAGCATTTT. It specifies CASSHFPPGGRNQPQHF.

The V call is TRBV6-5, the J call TRBJ1-2; D remains ambiguous. Looked up from germline, CDR1 is MNHEY and CDR2 is SVGAGI. V lost 6 bases and J 1 base, leaving 12 bases between the germline ends. CDR3 length: 14 residues. The CDR3 reads CASSRLDLNYGYTF. Written as DNA, the CDR3 is TGTGCCAGCAGCCGACTGGATCTTAACTATGGCTACACCTTC.

V usage is TRBV7-2 and J usage is TRBJ2-5; D possibly uses TRBD1 or TRBD2 (5 bases each). The CDR3 length is 14 residues. Trimming pared 6 bases from V and 5 bases from J, leaving 16 bases between. Germline-derived CDR1 and CDR2 are SGHTA and FQGNSA. The CDR3: CASSPTGGGETQYF. The DNA of the CDR3 is TGTGCCAGCAGTCCGACTGGGGGTGGGGAGACCCAGTACTTC.

The chain employs TRBV5-6 and TRBJ1-1, with D possibly being TRBD1 (5 bases). The V gene's germline CDR1 is SGHDT and CDR2 YYEEEE. The CDR3 is made up of 15 amino acids. The germline V and J ends were trimmed by 1 base and 4 bases, with 14 bases remaining between them. CDR3 amino acids: CASSLRPGPGTEAFF. Written as DNA, the CDR3 is TGTGCCAGCAGCTTGAGACCAGGGCCGGGCACTGAAGCTTTCTTT. Variable domain in full (rest from reference TRBV5-6 and TRBJ1-1): DAGVTQSPTHLIKTRGQQVTLRCSPKSGHDTVSWYQQALGQGPQFIFQYYEEEERQRGNFPDRFSGHQFPNYSSELNVNALLLGDSALYLCASSLRPGPGTEAFFGQGTRLTVV.

The chain joins TRBV2 to TRBJ1-2; the D gene is possibly TRBD1 (5 bases). Trimming left V 2 bases short and J 5 bases short, with 15 bases between. CDR3 length: 15 amino acids. Germline lookup yields CDR1 SNHLY and CDR2 FYNNEI. As DNA, the CDR3 is TGTGCCAGCAGTGAATATAAGGCAGGGCGATATGGCTACACCTTC. It encodes CASSEYKAGRYGYTF. The full variable domain, with the rest looked up from reference TRBV2 and TRBJ1-2, is EPEVTQTPSHQVTQMGQEVILRCVPISNHLYFYWYRQILGQKVEFLVSFYNNEISEKSEIFDDQFSVERPDGSNFTLKIRSTKLEDSAMYFCASSEYKAGRYGYTFGSGTRLTVV.

A single count supports this clone. This rearrangement joins TRBV3-1 (or the pseudogene TRBV3-2) to TRBJ2-5; D is perhaps TRBD2 (6 bases). The CDR3 covers 15 residues. In germline, CDR1 is LGHDT, CDR2 YNNKEL (reference sequence). V was cut by 1 base and J by 5 bases, with 14 bases left in between. CDR3 in DNA: TGTGCCAGCAGCCAAGGACTGGGGGGTTTTGAGACCCAGTACTTC. Translated: CASSQGLGGFETQYF.

The V gene is TRBV7-8, the J gene TRBJ1-5; no clear D. This CDR3 has 17 amino acids. Germline V lookup: CDR1 SGHVS, CDR2 FQNEAQ. The ends were cut back, 1 base at V and 3 bases at J, with 16 bases in the middle. The chain's CDR3 is CASSLDPTKRNNQPQHF. DNA for the CDR3: TGTGCCAGCAGCTTAGACCCGACTAAGAGGAACAATCAGCCCCAGCATTTT.